What follows are 29 T cell receptor beta chains derived from one specimen sequenced in a study of T cell changes during pregnancy in multiple sclerosis. Some clones are missing from TCRdb's copy, which holds only in-frame ones; the method was immunoSEQ multiplex PCR. The data hold about 79,000 clones, with roughly 95% observed a single time. This specimen was peripheral blood, taken in the second trimester of pregnancy. Source of these receptors: a female donor in good health, enrolled as a control in a pregnancy study.

The genes are TRBV7-2 and TRBJ2-5; no clear D. Germline lookup yields CDR1 SGHTA and CDR2 FQGNSA. This CDR3 has 14 amino acids. The V gene lost 3 bases and the J gene lost 4 bases, with 12 bases spanning the gap. The CDR3 sequence is CASSFPPIRETQYF. The CDR3, as DNA: TGTGCCAGCAGCTTTCCTCCTATCCGAGAGACCCAGTACTTC.

CDR3 in amino acids: CASSQNLGRNSNQPQHF. The CDR3 DNA follows: TGTGCCAGCAGCCAAAACCTCGGTCGAAATAGCAATCAGCCCCAGCATTTT. This chain connects TRBV14 to TRBJ1-5; D ambiguous. V lost 2 bases and J lost 0, with 14 bases in between. CDR1 SGHDN and CDR2 FVKESK come from the germline V gene. This CDR3 is 17 amino acids long.

This clone came up a few times. The V call is TRBV12-5, the J call TRBJ2-1, with D possibly being TRBD2 (6 bases). The CDR3 sequence is 11 residues long. Germline V gene sequence: CDR1 LGHNT, CDR2 FRNRAP. Between the trimmed V and J ends, which lost 6 bases and 9 bases, there was a span of 9 bases. The CDR3: CASGLGSEQFF. As DNA, the CDR3 is TGTGCTAGTGGGCTCGGGAGTGAGCAGTTCTTC. Combining the CDR3 with reference TRBV12-5 and TRBJ2-1 gives the whole variable domain DARVTQTPRHKVTEMGQEVTMRCQPILGHNTVFWYRQTMMQGLELLAYFRNRAPLDDSGMPKDRFSAEMPDATLATLKIQPSEPRDSAVYFCASGLGSEQFFGPGTRLTVL.

J is TRBJ1-1 and V is TRBV30; 7 bases agree with TRBD1. The junction had 8 bases not matched to a gene; V was cut back by 5 bases and J by 11 bases. Germline V lookup: CDR1 GTSNPN, CDR2 SVGIG (reference sequence). The CDR3 runs to 11 residues. CDR3 coding DNA: TGTGCCTGGTCCCAACAGGGGTGGGCTTTCTTT. It encodes CAWSQQGWAFF.

J is TRBJ1-1 and V is TRBV5-1; perhaps TRBD1 as D (6 bases). Looked up from germline, CDR1 is SGHRS and CDR2 is YFSETQ. This CDR3 is built from 12 residues. V lost 5 bases to trimming and J lost 3 bases, with 8 bases between them. Here the CDR3 reads CASRNRDTEAFF. The CDR3 nucleotides are TGCGCCAGCAGGAACAGGGACACTGAAGCTTTCTTT.

The J gene is TRBJ1-5, the V gene TRBV6-5; 7 bases match TRBD1. The germline gives CDR1 MNHEY, CDR2 SVGAGI. The V segment lost 5 bases and the J segment 6 bases; nucleotides outside the gene matches: 7. The CDR3 contains 14 residues. In nucleotides, the CDR3 is TGTGCCAGCAGTCGACAGGGATGGGCTCAGCCCCAGCATTTT. This codes for CASSRQGWAQPQHF.

The chain is built from TRBV18 and TRBJ1-2, with D perhaps TRBD1 (5 bases). The CDR3 loop spans 13 amino acids. Germline V gives CDR1 KGHSH, CDR2 LQKENI. The V end lost 3 bases, the J end lost 3 bases, and 8 bases lay between the germline ends. For the CDR3, the DNA is TGTGCCAGCTCACCGGGGGGTCACTATGGCTACACCTTC. Its translation: CASSPGGHYGYTF.

The rearrangement uses TRBV5-4 and TRBJ2-5, with 8 positions matching TRBD1. The junction had 3 bases not matched to a gene; V was cut back by 0 bases and J by 2 bases. The germline V gene encodes CDR1 SGHNT and CDR2 YYREEE (reference sequence). CDR3 length: 15 amino acids. The CDR3 here is CASSLVDREQETQYF. The CDR3 DNA reads TGTGCCAGCAGCTTGGTGGACAGGGAACAAGAGACCCAGTACTTC.

The chain employs TRBV5-1 and TRBJ1-2, with D tentatively TRBD1 (5 bases). Trimming took off 4 bases at V and 2 bases at J, with 12 bases between the two ends. Germline CDR1 and CDR2: SGHRS and YFSETQ. This CDR3 is built from 14 residues. DNA for the CDR3: TGCGCCAGCAGCCCGACAGCAATGAACTATGGCTACACCTTC. This encodes CASSPTAMNYGYTF. Combining the CDR3 with reference TRBV5-1 and TRBJ1-2 gives the whole variable domain KAGVTQTPRYLIKTRGQQVTLSCSPISGHRSVSWYQQTPGQGLQFLFEYFSETQRNKGNFPGRFSGRQFSNSRSEMNVSTLELGDSALYLCASSPTAMNYGYTFGSGTRLTVV.

The chain combines TRBV9 with TRBJ1-1; tentatively, D is TRBD1 (5 bases). Germline CDR1 reads SGDLS; CDR2 reads YYNGEE. V was pared by 0 bases and J by 4 bases, with 10 bases between. The CDR3 runs to 14 residues. The CDR3 sequence: CASSVGVGATEAFF. The CDR3 region has the DNA TGTGCCAGCAGCGTAGGGGTTGGGGCCACTGAAGCTTTCTTT.

This clone came up once. The chain is built from TRBV9 and TRBJ2-2; 9 bases are a match to TRBD1. With V trimmed by 6 bases and J by 13 bases, 25 bases remained unmatched. Germline V gene lookup returns CDR1 SGDLS and CDR2 YYNGEE. The CDR3 totals 18 residues. CDR3 residues: CASTSPQGTGSSGRGLFF. In nucleotides, the CDR3 is TGTGCCAGCACCAGCCCGCAAGGGACAGGGAGTTCCGGACGAGGGCTGTTTTTT.

Only one count was recorded for this clone. This chain joins TRBV7-2 and TRBJ2-7; 9 bases are shared with TRBD1. The V and J ends lost 6 bases and 5 bases, in that order; junction bases with no gene match: 8. The CDR3 totals 14 residues. The germline gives CDR1 SGHTA, CDR2 FQGNSA. CDR3 DNA sequence: TGTGCCAGCAGTGCTCGGGACAGGGTCCACGAGCAGTACTTC. Its translation: CASSARDRVHEQYF.

This chain links TRBV9 with TRBJ2-1; D is possibly TRBD2 (6 bases). The CDR3 extends over 16 amino acids. V was clipped by 3 bases and J by 0 bases, with 13 bases between them. Per the germline V gene, CDR1 is SGDLS and CDR2 is YYNGEE. CDR3 nucleotide sequence: TGTGCCAGCAGCGACCGTGGGGGGATCTCCTACAATGAGCAGTTCTTC. It translates to CASSDRGGISYNEQFF.

The chain combines TRBV6-4 with TRBJ2-1; D might be TRBD2 (6 bases). The germline gives CDR1 MRHNA, CDR2 SNTAGT. The CDR3 totals 14 residues. Trimming took off 6 bases at V and 4 bases at J, with 13 bases between the two ends. In nucleotides, the CDR3 is TGTGCCAGCAGCTCCTCCGGGAGATACAATGAGCAGTTCTTC. As protein: CASSSSGRYNEQFF.

The genes are TRBV30 and TRBJ2-7, with TRBD2 matching 9 bases. The germline CDR1 and CDR2 sequences are GTSNPN and SVGIG (reference sequence). This CDR3 has 14 residues. V was clipped by 4 bases and J by 12 bases; unmatched bases: 16. CDR3 coding DNA: TGTGCCTGGAAGGGCGGGCCAGCGGGGGGTCCGGGGTACTTC. It translates to CAWKGGPAGGPGYF. Filled out from reference TRBV30 and TRBJ2-7, the complete variable domain reads SQTIHQWPATLVQPVGSPLSLECTVEGTSNPNLYWYRQAAGRGLQLLFYSVGIGQISSEVPQNLSASRPQDRQFILSSKKLLLSDSGFYLCAWKGGPAGGPGYFGPGTRLTVT.

The chain joins TRBV6-1 to TRBJ2-1; 13 positions agree with TRBD2. CDR3 length equals 16 residues. The junction had 6 bases not matched to a gene; V was cut back by 1 base and J by 9 bases. Germline assignment: CDR1 MNHNS and CDR2 SASEGT. CDR3 loop: CASSEELAGGLSEQFF. DNA for the CDR3: TGTGCCAGCAGTGAAGAACTAGCGGGGGGGCTTAGTGAGCAGTTCTTC.

This chain links TRBV9 with TRBJ1-2; 9 nucleotides match TRBD1. V was pared by 2 bases and J by 7 bases, with 6 bases of the junction left unmatched. CDR1 SGDLS and CDR2 YYNGEE come from the germline V gene. CDR3 length: 14 amino acids. CDR3 DNA: TGTGCCAGCAGCGTCGGGACAGGGCTCGGTGGCTACACCTTC. It encodes CASSVGTGLGGYTF.

The V gene is TRBV7-2, the J gene TRBJ1-3; D gene unclear. Deletions cut 7 bases from V and 9 bases from J, with 13 bases between. Germline V gene sequence: CDR1 SGHTA, CDR2 FQGNSA. The CDR3 sequence is 12 residues long. CDR3 region: CASTPSGVTIYF. The CDR3 nucleotides read TGTGCCAGCACCCCGTCGGGAGTCACCATATATTTT.

This sequence joins TRBV6-6 and TRBJ2-1; 10 bases are shared with TRBD2. The CDR3 runs 15 residues. V was pared by 6 bases and J by 7 bases, with 9 bases of the junction left unmatched. Germline V gives CDR1 MNHNY, CDR2 SVGAGI (reference sequence). The CDR3 bases are TGTGCCAGCAGAGCCAGCGGGGGGGCCAATAATGAGCAGTTCTTC. Translated, it gives CASRASGGANNEQFF.

The chain links TRBV5-8 to TRBJ1-2, with D possibly TRBD1 on 5 matching bases. The CDR3 is made up of 19 amino acids. CDR1 and CDR2 from the germline V gene are SGHTS and YDEGEE. Trimming left V 0 bases short and J 2 bases short, with 23 bases between. As DNA, the CDR3 is TGTGCCAGCAGCTTGGGCTCCGGGGACTACCTGATAGGGAACTATGGCTACACCTTC. Encoded protein: CASSLGSGDYLIGNYGYTF.

The V and J genes are TRBV29-1 and TRBJ2-3, with D perhaps TRBD2 (6 bases). Germline lookup yields CDR1 SQVTM and CDR2 ANQGSEA. V gave up 5 bases and J gave up 5 bases, with 11 bases separating them. CDR3 length equals 12 residues. CDR3 protein: CSVSRGGDTQYF. CDR3 in DNA: TGCAGCGTTTCTAGGGGAGGAGATACGCAGTATTTT.

This chain uses TRBV5-4 with TRBJ2-5; 7 bases match TRBD2. Trimming cost V 2 bases and J 11 bases; bases outside gene matches: 15. The germline V gene has CDR1 SGHNT and CDR2 YYREEE (reference sequence). CDR3 size: 15 residues. CDR3 sequence: CASSLGTAGVPSQYF. CDR3 nucleotide sequence: TGTGCCAGCAGCTTAGGCACCGCGGGGGTCCCTTCACAGTACTTC.

V is TRBV19 and J is TRBJ1-6; 11 bases agree with TRBD1. Germline V CDR1 and CDR2: LNHDA, SQIVND (reference sequence). This CDR3 spans 17 amino acids. V shed 4 bases, J shed 5 bases, and the junction held 7 bases outside the gene matches. This CDR3 is CASSTRTGGANNSPLHF. CDR3 nucleotide sequence: TGTGCCAGTAGTACCCGGACAGGGGGCGCGAATAATTCACCCCTCCACTTT.

The chain recombines TRBV29-1 with TRBJ2-1; 9 bases are shared with TRBD1. The CDR3 has 13 residues. Germline values: CDR1 SQVTM, CDR2 ANQGSEA. The trim removed 8 bases at V and 4 bases at J, leaving 6 bases unmatched. CDR3 sequence: CSQQTGGYNEQFF. The CDR3 DNA follows: TGCAGCCAGCAGACAGGGGGATACAATGAGCAGTTCTTC.

This clone was counted only a few times. The rearrangement joins TRBV30 to TRBJ2-7; 9 positions match TRBD1. Trimming at V came to 4 bases and at J to 5 bases, leaving 6 bases not matched to a gene. The CDR3 sequence is 13 residues long. Per the germline V gene, CDR1 is GTSNPN and CDR2 is SVGIG (reference sequence). The DNA for the CDR3 is TGTGCCTGGAATCCGGACAGGGGACACGAGCAGTACTTC. The encoded protein is CAWNPDRGHEQYF. Looking up the rest from reference TRBV30 and TRBJ2-7 gives the full variable domain: SQTIHQWPATLVQPVGSPLSLECTVEGTSNPNLYWYRQAAGRGLQLLFYSVGIGQISSEVPQNLSASRPQDRQFILSSKKLLLSDSGFYLCAWNPDRGHEQYFGPGTRLTVT.

V usage is TRBV6-6 and J usage is TRBJ1-3, with D possibly being TRBD1 (5 bases). The CDR3 contains 15 residues. CDR1 and CDR2 (germline): MNHNY, SVGAGI (reference sequence). With 6 bases removed from V and 0 bases from J, the gap between germline ends came to 12 bases. The CDR3 nucleotides are TGTGCCAGCAGCCCACAGGCGCTCTCTGGAAACACCATATATTTT. Translating it yields CASSPQALSGNTIYF.

The CDR3 spells CASSLGGERGGNEQFF. CDR3 DNA: TGCGCCAGCAGCTTGGGGGGTGAGCGGGGTGGGAATGAGCAGTTCTTC. The rearrangement uses TRBV5-1 and TRBJ2-1; 7 nucleotides agree with TRBD2. The CDR3 consists of 16 residues. V gave up 0 bases and J gave up 7 bases; unmatched junction bases: 10. Germline V lookup: CDR1 SGHRS, CDR2 YFSETQ.

The chain joins TRBV7-9 to TRBJ2-6; D is possibly TRBD1 (5 bases). The germline CDR1 and CDR2 sequences are SEHNR and FQNEAQ (reference sequence). CDR3 length: 15 residues. Trimming took off 3 bases at V and 2 bases at J, with 8 bases between the two ends. CDR3 nucleotides: TGTGCCAGCAGCTTCTTCAGGGCTGGGGCCAACGTCCTGACTTTC. Translation gives CASSFFRAGANVLTF.

This chain uses TRBV7-6 with TRBJ1-2, with TRBD1 identical over 7 bases. Trimming took 5 bases from V and 5 from J; bases not matched to a gene: 14. Germline CDR1 is SGHVS and CDR2 is FNYEAQ. This CDR3 is built from 16 residues. In nucleotides, the CDR3 is TGTGCCAGCAGCGCAACTGGAAACAGGGGAGGTTATGGCTACACCTTC. Translation: CASSATGNRGGYGYTF.